Below, 32 T cell receptor beta chains from the same sample are listed, as sequenced in a study of OX40 agonist ivuxolimab in advanced cancers. TCRdb's copy holds only in-frame clones and misses some; the assay was immunoSEQ multiplex PCR. The repertoire holds tens of thousands of clones, with about 93% as singletons. The source was CD4+ or CD8+ T cells sorted from blood, collected in a trial of the OX40 agonist ivuxolimab. The receptors were sampled from an adult with an advanced solid tumor such as melanoma, head and neck, liver or kidney cancer.

The gene calls are TRBV5-1 and TRBJ2-3; D remains unclear. Germline V gene sequence: CDR1 SGHRS, CDR2 YFSETQ. The V and J ends lost 0 bases and 0 bases respectively, with 5 bases between them. The CDR3 length is 14 residues. The CDR3 coding sequence is TGCGCCAGCAGCTTGGCCGTCAGCACAGATACGCAGTATTTT. Translated, it gives CASSLAVSTDTQYF.

The chain uses TRBV6-5 and TRBJ2-7, with D unresolved. With 5 bases removed from V and 3 bases from J, the gap between germline ends came to 11 bases. The length of the CDR3 is 13 residues. Germline V gives CDR1 MNHEY, CDR2 SVGAGI. CDR3 region: CASSRQRNYEQYF. As DNA, the CDR3 is TGTGCCAGCAGTCGTCAACGGAACTACGAGCAGTACTTC.

This clone was observed once. V is TRBV9 and J is TRBJ2-7; D perhaps matches TRBD1 (5 bases). Germline CDR1 SGDLS, CDR2 YYNGEE. Deletions cut 0 bases from V and 6 bases from J, with 13 bases between. This CDR3 spans 14 amino acids. The DNA for the CDR3 is TGTGCCAGCAGCGTAGACCCCAGGGAACGCGAGCAGTACTTC. Protein: CASSVDPREREQYF.

V is TRBV11-2 and J is TRBJ2-1; TRBD2 matches 13 bases. With 3 bases clipped from V and 9 bases from J, the junction kept 8 bases outside the gene matches. The CDR3 loop spans 16 amino acids. From germline, CDR1 is SGHAT and CDR2 FQNNGV. The CDR3 protein is CASSFPVLAGGTEQFF. The DNA for the CDR3 is TGTGCCAGCAGCTTCCCAGTACTAGCGGGAGGGACTGAGCAGTTCTTC.

The chain is built from TRBV15 and TRBJ1-2; D unclear. This CDR3 has 14 residues. V was clipped by 5 bases and J by 5 bases, with 15 bases between them. Per the germline V gene, CDR1 is LNHNV and CDR2 is YYDKDF (reference sequence). For the CDR3, the DNA is TGTGCCACCAGCGGGTCCTCCGTAGGTTATGGCTACACCTTC. Amino acids: CATSGSSVGYGYTF.

The V call is TRBV30, the J call TRBJ2-7; D may be TRBD1 or TRBD2 (5 bases each). CDR1 is GTSNPN and CDR2 is SVGIG in the germline V gene (reference sequence). V was cut by 2 bases and J by 3 bases, with 11 bases left in between. This CDR3 spans 13 amino acids. CDR3 coding DNA: TGTGCCTGGAGTTCCGGGACGGACTACGAGCAGTACTTC. Protein sequence: CAWSSGTDYEQYF.

Only one count was recorded for this clone. The chain carries TRBV7-2 and TRBJ2-1; D is possibly TRBD2 (6 bases). Trimming pared 3 bases from V and 8 bases from J, leaving 14 bases between. Germline V gives CDR1 SGHTA, CDR2 FQGNSA. CDR3 length equals 14 residues. The chain's CDR3 is CASSFLAGSDEQFF. The CDR3 nucleotides are TGTGCCAGCAGCTTCTTGGCGGGATCGGATGAGCAGTTCTTC. Using reference TRBV7-2 and TRBJ2-1 for the parts outside the CDR3, the full variable domain is GAGVSQSPSNKVTEKGKDVELRCDPISGHTALYWYRQSLGQGLEFLIYFQGNSAPDKSGLPSDRFSAERTGGSVSTLTIQRTQQEDSAVYLCASSFLAGSDEQFFGPGTRLTVL.

The genes are TRBV7-2 and TRBJ1-2, with 8 bases identical to TRBD1. The germline CDR1 and CDR2 sequences are SGHTA and FQGNSA. With 5 bases clipped from V and 5 bases from J, the junction kept 10 bases outside the gene matches. This CDR3 comprises 15 residues. The CDR3 DNA follows: TGTGCCAGCAGCACCCGGACAGGGTCGGGGTATGGCTACACCTTC. Protein sequence: CASSTRTGSGYGYTF. Complete variable domain (other parts from reference TRBV7-2 and TRBJ1-2): GAGVSQSPSNKVTEKGKDVELRCDPISGHTALYWYRQSLGQGLEFLIYFQGNSAPDKSGLPSDRFSAERTGGSVSTLTIQRTQQEDSAVYLCASSTRTGSGYGYTFGSGTRLTVV.

The V call is TRBV6-5, the J call TRBJ1-5; 7 bases agree with TRBD1. The length of the CDR3 is 14 residues. CDR1 and CDR2 from the germline V gene are MNHEY and SVGAGI. With V trimmed by 2 bases and J by 6 bases, 4 bases remained unmatched. CDR3 protein: CASSYRQGGQPQHF. CDR3 sequence (DNA): TGTGCCAGCAGTTACAGGCAGGGGGGTCAGCCCCAGCATTTT.

The chain has TRBV6-1 and TRBJ2-1; D gene uncertain. Trimming cost V 6 bases and J 3 bases, with 12 bases left between them. From germline, CDR1 is MNHNS and CDR2 SASEGT. The CDR3 contains 14 residues. Here the CDR3 reads CASRPSLDYNEQFF. In nucleotides, the CDR3 is TGTGCCAGCAGGCCGAGTCTGGACTACAATGAGCAGTTCTTC.

This sequence joins TRBV7-3 and TRBJ2-5, with 7 positions matching TRBD1. The J call could be wrong; TRBJ2-7 is a better fit for the DNA end. From germline, CDR1 is SGHTA and CDR2 FQGTGA. The CDR3 runs to 15 residues. This chain's CDR3 is CASSLIGTAPYEQYF. The CDR3, as DNA: TGTGCCAGCAGCTTAATCGGGACAGCCCCCTACGAGCAGTACTTC.

The J gene is TRBJ1-1, the V gene TRBV21-1; TRBD1, the table's D call, was not compared with the DNA. TRBV21-1 counts as a pseudogene. The CDR3 spans 15 residues. The DNA of the CDR3 is TGTGCCAGCAGCAAAGCACCAGACAGGGAAACTGAAGCTTTCTTT. It translates to CASSKAPDRETEAFF.

This clone has a single count. The gene calls are TRBV6-5 and TRBJ2-7; 10 nucleotides align to TRBD1. CDR1 is MNHEY and CDR2 is SVGAGI in the germline V gene. Trimming at V came to 4 bases and at J to 0 bases, leaving 0 bases not matched to a gene. CDR3 length: 14 residues. CDR3 region: CASSWDRGSYEQYF. The CDR3 DNA reads as TGTGCCAGCAGTTGGGACAGGGGCTCCTACGAGCAGTACTTC.

The chain uses TRBV30 and TRBJ2-6; no reliable D call. CDR3 length equals 15 residues. Germline CDR1 and CDR2: GTSNPN and SVGIG (reference sequence). V lost 2 bases and J 0 bases, leaving 8 bases between the germline ends. Written as DNA, the CDR3 is TGTGCCTGGAGTTCCCAATACTCTGGGGCCAACGTCCTGACTTTC. This translates into CAWSSQYSGANVLTF.

This rearrangement joins TRBV29-1 to TRBJ2-3; 13 bases line up with TRBD2. Germline trimming cut 4 bases from V and 2 bases from J; bases unmatched to any gene: 3. The CDR3 runs to 15 residues. Germline CDR1 and CDR2: SQVTM and ANQGSEA. The CDR3 nucleotides are TGCAGCGTTGGGACTAGCGGGGGCTCCACAGATACGCAGTATTTT. This encodes CSVGTSGGSTDTQYF.

The rearrangement joins TRBV9 to TRBJ2-3; 12 bases are a match to TRBD2. Unmatched junction bases numbered 9, after V lost 4 bases and J lost 0 bases. The CDR3 has 18 residues. Germline assignment: CDR1 SGDLS and CDR2 YYNGEE. The CDR3 nucleotides are TGTGCCAGCAGCATGGGACTAGCGGGCGGGACTAGCACAGATACGCAGTATTTT. Translated: CASSMGLAGGTSTDTQYF.

This chain links TRBV7-8 with TRBJ1-5; TRBD1 agrees at 9 bases. The CDR3 spans 17 residues. J gave up 3 bases and V 1 base, and 7 bases lay outside the gene matches. Germline-derived CDR1 and CDR2 are SGHVS and FQNEAQ. The CDR3 loop reads CASSLDRQGVTNQPQHF. CDR3 coding DNA: TGTGCCAGCAGCTTAGACAGACAGGGGGTTACCAATCAGCCCCAGCATTTT.

The gene calls are TRBV6-1 and TRBJ2-7; 11 nucleotides agree with TRBD1. Looked up from germline, CDR1 is MNHNS and CDR2 is SASEGT. This CDR3 has 14 residues. With 5 bases clipped from V and 2 bases from J, the junction kept 2 bases outside the gene matches. CDR3 sequence: CASSLGQGAYEQYF. The CDR3 DNA is TGTGCCAGCAGTCTGGGACAGGGGGCCTACGAGCAGTACTTC.

This clone was observed a handful of times. The chain links TRBV7-8 to TRBJ2-5; D remains ambiguous. V was trimmed by 5 bases and J by 0 bases, leaving 10 bases between them. The CDR3 is made up of 14 amino acids. Germline-derived CDR1 and CDR2 are SGHVS and FQNEAQ. CDR3 region: CASSRPTYQETQYF. The CDR3 DNA sequence: TGTGCCAGCAGCAGACCGACATACCAAGAGACCCAGTACTTC.

The chain is built from TRBV7-3 and TRBJ1-1, with 7 bases aligning to TRBD1. Germline V gene data show CDR1 as SGHTA and CDR2 as FQGTGA. The CDR3 is made up of 13 amino acids. Trimming removed 5 bases from V and 6 bases from J; junction bases left unmatched: 6. The CDR3 loop reads CASSLDRVAEAFF. As DNA, the CDR3 is TGTGCCAGCAGCCTTGACAGGGTTGCTGAAGCTTTCTTT.

This clone is a singleton in its sample. This sequence joins TRBV4-3 and TRBJ2-1, with 12 positions matching TRBD2. The CDR3 has 16 amino acids. Germline CDR1 LGHNA, CDR2 YSLEER. V gave up 0 bases and J gave up 5 bases; unmatched junction bases: 2. CDR3 coding DNA: TGCGCCAGCAGCCAAGATACTAGCGGGGGGAACAATGAGCAGTTCTTC. Translated: CASSQDTSGGNNEQFF.

The genes are TRBV15 and TRBJ1-2; TRBD1 might be the D (6 bases). CDR3 length: 16 residues. Germline loops: CDR1 LNHNV, CDR2 YYDKDF (reference sequence). Trimming took 0 bases from V and 6 from J, leaving 17 bases between them. CDR3 in DNA: TGTGCCACCAGCAGAGATTTTTTAGGAGGGGGGCATGGCTACACCTTC. This translates into CATSRDFLGGGHGYTF.

CDR3 DNA sequence: TGTGCCAGCAGTCCACCCGTTCCCCAAGCCCCCAGAGGCTACACCTTC. This sequence encodes CASSPPVPQAPRGYTF. The gene calls are TRBV6-6 and TRBJ1-2, with D unclear. CDR1 and CDR2 (germline): MNHNY, SVGAGI (reference sequence). V was pared by 5 bases and J by 8 bases, with 24 bases between. The length of the CDR3 is 16 residues.

In nucleotides, the CDR3 is TGCGCCAGCAGGGCAGGGCCCTACGAGCAGTACTTC. Amino acid sequence: CASRAGPYEQYF. V and J are TRBV5-1 and TRBJ2-5; weak D call: TRBD1 (5 bases). The J call is uncertain, as TRBJ2-7 better fits the DNA end. CDR1 SGHRS and CDR2 YFSETQ come from the germline V gene. The CDR3 consists of 12 residues.

The chain links TRBV6-5 to TRBJ1-2; TRBD1 matches 9 bases. The CDR3 is 13 amino acids. Germline V lookup: CDR1 MNHEY, CDR2 SVGAGI. Trimming removed 6 bases from V and 4 bases from J; junction bases left unmatched: 3. DNA of the CDR3: TGTGCCAGCAGAACACAGGGGGCCTATGGCTACACCTTC. This gives the protein CASRTQGAYGYTF.

The chain recombines TRBV7-9 with TRBJ1-1; D is perhaps TRBD1 (6 bases). CDR3 length: 16 residues. CDR1 and CDR2 from the germline V gene are SEHNR and FQNEAQ (reference sequence). V shed 5 bases and J shed 1 base, with 17 bases lying between them. CDR3 loop: CASSPVGQRKNTEAFF. CDR3 bases: TGTGCCAGCAGCCCGGTGGGACAACGTAAGAACACTGAAGCTTTCTTT.

The chain is built from TRBV6-1 and TRBJ2-7; 7 bases map to TRBD1. The V segment lost 4 bases and the J segment 4 bases; nucleotides outside the gene matches: 4. The germline V gene encodes CDR1 MNHNS and CDR2 SASEGT. The CDR3 covers 13 residues. CDR3 coding DNA: TGTGCCAGCAGTGTAAGGGGACAGTACGAGCAGTACTTC. It specifies CASSVRGQYEQYF.

The chain couples TRBV2 to TRBJ2-7, with D unclear. V gave up 6 bases and J gave up 3 bases, with 9 bases separating them. Germline-derived CDR1 and CDR2 are SNHLY and FYNNEI. The CDR3 spans 12 residues. The chain's CDR3 is CASSMNNYEQYF. The DNA of the CDR3 is TGTGCCAGCAGCATGAACAACTACGAGCAGTACTTC. Combining the CDR3 with reference TRBV2 and TRBJ2-7 gives the whole variable domain EPEVTQTPSHQVTQMGQEVILRCVPISNHLYFYWYRQILGQKVEFLVSFYNNEISEKSEIFDDQFSVERPDGSNFTLKIRSTKLEDSAMYFCASSMNNYEQYFGPGTRLTVT.

In its sample, this clone was seen once. This chain uses TRBV5-3 with TRBJ1-1; TRBD1 aligns across 10 bases. TRBV5-3 is sorted into the ORF group, with uncertain function. CDR3 size: 19 residues. The trim removed 3 bases at V and 1 base at J, leaving 15 bases unmatched. The CDR3 coding sequence is TGTGCCAGAAGCTCCTCTCTGGGTCCGGGACAGGGGAAGAACACTGAAGCTTTCTTT. Translated, it gives CARSSSLGPGQGKNTEAFF.

The rearrangement links TRBV9 to TRBJ1-5; 8 bases agree with TRBD1. Germline trimming cut 0 bases from V and 0 bases from J; bases unmatched to any gene: 17. Looked up from germline, CDR1 is SGDLS and CDR2 is YYNGEE. The CDR3 is 21 amino acids. DNA of the CDR3: TGTGCCAGCAGCGTAGCGGGGACAGGCGACGCAGATCTATATAGCAATCAGCCCCAGCATTTT. It is translated as CASSVAGTGDADLYSNQPQHF.

This clone came up once. V is TRBV5-1 and J is TRBJ2-3, with 10 bases that match TRBD2. V lost 4 bases, J lost 1 base, and 3 bases stayed unmatched. From germline, CDR1 is SGHRS and CDR2 YFSETQ. This CDR3 spans 15 amino acids. The CDR3 region is CASSGGLARTDTQYF. Here the CDR3 DNA reads TGCGCCAGCAGCGGGGGACTAGCGCGCACAGATACGCAGTATTTT.

The chain uses TRBV28 and TRBJ1-3; 8 bases fit TRBD1. With 3 bases clipped from V and 8 bases from J, the junction kept 6 bases outside the gene matches. The length of the CDR3 is 14 residues. Germline loops: CDR1 MDHEN, CDR2 SYDVKM. CDR3 sequence: CASSFPRGPDTIYF. As DNA, the CDR3 is TGTGCCAGCAGTTTCCCCAGGGGGCCGGACACCATATATTTT.